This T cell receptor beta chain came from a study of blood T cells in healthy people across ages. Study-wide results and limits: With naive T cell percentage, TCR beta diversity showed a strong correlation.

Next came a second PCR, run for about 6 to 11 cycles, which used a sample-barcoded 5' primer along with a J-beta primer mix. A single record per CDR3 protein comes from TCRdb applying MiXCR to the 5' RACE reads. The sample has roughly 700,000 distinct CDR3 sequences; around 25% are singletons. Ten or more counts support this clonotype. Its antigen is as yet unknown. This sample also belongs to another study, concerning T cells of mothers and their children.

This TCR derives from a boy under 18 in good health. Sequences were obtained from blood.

As DNA, the CDR3 is TGTGCCAGCAGCTCGGGACAGGGGGGCGAAAAACTGTTTTTT. Its translation is CASSSGQGGEKLFF. J is TRBJ1-4 and V is TRBV7-2; 11 nucleotides match TRBD1. There are 14 residues in the CDR3. The junction had 3 bases not matched to a gene; V was cut back by 4 bases and J by 8 bases. Germline lookup yields CDR1 SGHTA and CDR2 FQGNSA.